This entry describes one TCR beta chain. Its antigen specificity is not known. Base qualities are not recorded, but no much larger clone differs from it by a single base. V loses 3 bases of germline sequence and J loses 0 bases, and the interval between the two ends is 14 bases. Measured from the cysteine to the phenylalanine, the CDR3 is 16 residues long. Only the CDR3 part of the read is kept: 48 bases, read in frame from the first base. Based on the germline V gene, the CDR1 and CDR2 sequences are SGHRS and YFSETQ. These data originate in a study of chronic HIV infection and antiretroviral therapy (dated by TCRdb to the mid-2010s). Receptor libraries were prepared by 5' RACE. Reads for this sample came from an Illumina MiSeq. Using fastp trimming at Q25 and MiXCR clonotype assembly, TCRdb reanalyzed the public sequencing data and kept in-frame beta chains. CDR3 protein duplicates are merged, each entry listing the most common genes and DNA. The sample table contains some 46,000 distinct CDR3 sequences; only one count was recorded for about 18% of them. The biggest ten clones account for approximately 3% of the sample.

This TCR came from an adult who had HIV and had not received antiretroviral therapy, or was an uninfected healthy control (not recorded which). Source material: peripheral blood. The chain couples TRBV5-1 to TRBJ2-3; TRBD2 could be the D gene, as 7 bases match. The nucleotide sequence is given as TGCGCCAGCAGCTCCGCGGGGGCACCTAGCACAGATACGCAGTATTTT. Translated, this is CASSSAGAPSTDTQYF.